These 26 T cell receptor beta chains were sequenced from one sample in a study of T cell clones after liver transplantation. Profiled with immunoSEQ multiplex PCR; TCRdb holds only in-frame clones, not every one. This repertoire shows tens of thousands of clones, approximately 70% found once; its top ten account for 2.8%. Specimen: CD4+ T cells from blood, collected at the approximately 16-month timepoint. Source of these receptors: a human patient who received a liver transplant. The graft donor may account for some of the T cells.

The CDR3 coding sequence is TGCGCCAGCAGCTTGCCCACATACGAGCAGTACGTC. Protein sequence: CASSLPTYEQYV. The V call is TRBV5-1, the J call TRBJ2-7, with D unclear. The CDR3 runs to 12 residues. V was cut by 1 base and J by 4 bases, with 6 bases left in between. CDR1 and CDR2 from the germline V gene are SGHRS and YFSETQ.

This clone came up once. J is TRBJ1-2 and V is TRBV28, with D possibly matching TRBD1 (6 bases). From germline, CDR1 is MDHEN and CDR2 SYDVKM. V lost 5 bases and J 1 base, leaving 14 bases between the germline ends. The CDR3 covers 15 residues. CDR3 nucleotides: TGTGCCAGCAGTCCCCTCGGGACATTTAACTATGGCTACACCTTC. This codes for CASSPLGTFNYGYTF.

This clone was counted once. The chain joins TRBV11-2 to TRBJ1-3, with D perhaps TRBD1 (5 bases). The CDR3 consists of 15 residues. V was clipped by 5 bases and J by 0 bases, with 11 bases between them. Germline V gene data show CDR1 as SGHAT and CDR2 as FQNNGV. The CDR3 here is CASSAAGDSGNTIYF. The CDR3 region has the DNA TGTGCCAGCAGCGCTGCGGGGGACTCTGGAAACACCATATATTTT.

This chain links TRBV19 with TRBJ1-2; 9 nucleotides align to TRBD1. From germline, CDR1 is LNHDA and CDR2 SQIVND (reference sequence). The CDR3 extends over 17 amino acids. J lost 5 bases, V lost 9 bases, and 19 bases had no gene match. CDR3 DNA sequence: TGTGCCAGCCACGGAGGGGGGACAGGGTACCTCTCGTATGGCTACACCTTC. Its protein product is CASHGGGTGYLSYGYTF.

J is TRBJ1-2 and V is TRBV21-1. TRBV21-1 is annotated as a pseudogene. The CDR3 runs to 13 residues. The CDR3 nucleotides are TGTGCCAGCAGCAAAATAAGTAAGCATGGCTACACCTTC. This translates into CASSKISKHGYTF.

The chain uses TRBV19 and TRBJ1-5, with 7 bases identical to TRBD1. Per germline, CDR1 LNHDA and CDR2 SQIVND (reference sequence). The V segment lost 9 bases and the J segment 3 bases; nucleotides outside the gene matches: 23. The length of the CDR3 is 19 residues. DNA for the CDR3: TGTGCCAGCAAGATCCGCCAGGGGGAATCTTCCCCAATCAATCAGCCCCAGCATTTT. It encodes CASKIRQGESSPINQPQHF. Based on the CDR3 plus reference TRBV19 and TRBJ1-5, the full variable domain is DGGITQSPKYLFRKEGQNVTLSCEQNLNHDAMYWYRQDPGQGLRLIYYSQIVNDFQKGDIAEGYSVSREKKESFPLTVTSAQKNPTAFYLCASKIRQGESSPINQPQHFGDGTRLSIL.

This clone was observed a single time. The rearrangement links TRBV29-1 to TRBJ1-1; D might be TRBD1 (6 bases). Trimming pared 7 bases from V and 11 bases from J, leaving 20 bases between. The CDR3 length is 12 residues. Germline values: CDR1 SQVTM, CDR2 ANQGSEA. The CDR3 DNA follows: TGCAGCGCTACCGACAGGAAAGAAGGGGCTTTCTTT. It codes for CSATDRKEGAFF.

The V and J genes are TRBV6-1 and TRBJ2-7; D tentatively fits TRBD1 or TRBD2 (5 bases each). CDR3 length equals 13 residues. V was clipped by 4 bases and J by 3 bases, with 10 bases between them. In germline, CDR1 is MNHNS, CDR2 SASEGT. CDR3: CASSGDPVYEQYF. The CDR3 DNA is TGTGCCAGCAGTGGGGACCCAGTCTACGAGCAGTACTTC.

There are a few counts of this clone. The CDR3: CASSRPQETQYF. CDR3 nucleotides: TGTGCCAGCAGCCGTCCCCAAGAGACCCAGTACTTC. The chain carries TRBV5-4 and TRBJ2-5; the D is unclear. The CDR3 loop spans 12 amino acids. Germline CDR1 SGHNT, CDR2 YYREEE (reference sequence). V lost 4 bases and J lost 1, with 5 bases in between.

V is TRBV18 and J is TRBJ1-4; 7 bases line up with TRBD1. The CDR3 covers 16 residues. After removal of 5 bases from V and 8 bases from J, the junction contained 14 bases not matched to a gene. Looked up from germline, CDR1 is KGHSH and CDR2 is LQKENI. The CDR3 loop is CASSSLYRGRREKLFF. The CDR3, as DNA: TGTGCCAGCTCATCACTATACAGGGGTAGAAGAGAAAAACTGTTTTTT.

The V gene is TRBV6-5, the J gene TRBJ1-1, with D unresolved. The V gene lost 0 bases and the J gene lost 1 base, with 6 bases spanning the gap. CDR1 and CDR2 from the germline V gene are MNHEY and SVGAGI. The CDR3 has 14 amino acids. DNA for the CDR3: TGTGCCAGCAGTTACTCGCTCTCGAACACTGAAGCTTTCTTT. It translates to CASSYSLSNTEAFF.

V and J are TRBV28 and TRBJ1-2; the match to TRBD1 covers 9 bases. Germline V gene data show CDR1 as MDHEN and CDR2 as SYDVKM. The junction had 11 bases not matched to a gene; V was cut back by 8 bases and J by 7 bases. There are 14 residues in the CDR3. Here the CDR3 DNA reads TGTGCCAGCTCTACCGGGACAGGGATGATTGGCTACACCTTC. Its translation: CASSTGTGMIGYTF.

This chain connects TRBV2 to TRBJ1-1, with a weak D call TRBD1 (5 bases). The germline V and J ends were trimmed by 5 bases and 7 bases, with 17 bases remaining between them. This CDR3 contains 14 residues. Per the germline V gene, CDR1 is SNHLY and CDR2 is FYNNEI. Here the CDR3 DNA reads TGTGCCAGCAGTTTCGACACCGGGAGGGGTGAAGCTTTCTTT. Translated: CASSFDTGRGEAFF.

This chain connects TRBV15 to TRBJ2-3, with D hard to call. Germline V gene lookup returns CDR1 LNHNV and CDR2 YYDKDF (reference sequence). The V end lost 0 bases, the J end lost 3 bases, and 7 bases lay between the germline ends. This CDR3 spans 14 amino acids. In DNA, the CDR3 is TGTGCCACCAGCAGAGATTTGGCGACAGATACGCAGTATTTT. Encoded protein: CATSRDLATDTQYF.

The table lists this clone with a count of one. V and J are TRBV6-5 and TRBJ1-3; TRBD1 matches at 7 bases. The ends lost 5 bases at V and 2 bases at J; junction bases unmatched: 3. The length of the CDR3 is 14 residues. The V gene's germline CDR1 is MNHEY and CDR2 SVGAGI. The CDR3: CASSGTGAGNTIYF. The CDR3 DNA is TGTGCCAGCAGTGGTACAGGGGCTGGAAACACCATATATTTT.

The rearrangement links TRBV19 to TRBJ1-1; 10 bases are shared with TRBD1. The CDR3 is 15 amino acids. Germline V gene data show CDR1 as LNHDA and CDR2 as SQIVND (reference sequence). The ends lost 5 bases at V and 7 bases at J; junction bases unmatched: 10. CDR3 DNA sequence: TGTGCCAGTAGTCTCCCCGGGACAGGGGCGATTGAAGCTTTCTTT. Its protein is CASSLPGTGAIEAFF.

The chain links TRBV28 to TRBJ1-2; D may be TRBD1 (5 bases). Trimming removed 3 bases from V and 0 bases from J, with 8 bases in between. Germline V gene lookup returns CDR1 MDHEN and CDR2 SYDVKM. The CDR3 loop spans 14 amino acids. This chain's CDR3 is CASSLGTANYGYTF. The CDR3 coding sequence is TGTGCCAGCAGTTTGGGGACCGCTAACTATGGCTACACCTTC.

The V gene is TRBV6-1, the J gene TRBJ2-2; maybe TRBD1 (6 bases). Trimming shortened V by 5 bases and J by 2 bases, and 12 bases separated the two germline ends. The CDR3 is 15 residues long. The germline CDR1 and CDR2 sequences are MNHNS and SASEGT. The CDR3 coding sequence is TGTGCCAGCAGTCCTTGGACAGTAAACACCGGGGAGCTGTTTTTT. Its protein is CASSPWTVNTGELFF.

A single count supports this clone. DNA for the CDR3: TGTGCCAGCAGCTTAGGTGGGAGGGGGCAGGGCACTGAAGCTTTCTTT. Amino acid sequence: CASSLGGRGQGTEAFF. This chain uses TRBV7-6 with TRBJ1-1, with 7 bases matching TRBD1. With 1 base clipped from V and 4 bases from J, the junction kept 9 bases outside the gene matches. The germline V gene encodes CDR1 SGHVS and CDR2 FNYEAQ. The CDR3 is 16 residues long.

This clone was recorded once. For the CDR3, the DNA is TGTGCCAGCAAACCTGGCCCCAAGGGAACAGGTCCCTACAATGAGCAGTTCTTC. Its translation is CASKPGPKGTGPYNEQFF. The V call is TRBV25-1, the J call TRBJ2-1; possibly TRBD1 for D (5 bases). From germline, CDR1 is MGHDK and CDR2 SYGVNS. V lost 7 bases to trimming and J lost 2 bases, with 24 bases between them. The CDR3 has 18 amino acids. The complete variable domain, with remaining parts taken from reference TRBV25-1 and TRBJ2-1, reads EADIYQTPRYLVIGTGKKITLECSQTMGHDKMYWYQQDPGMELHLIHYSYGVNSTEKGDLSSESTVSRIRTEHFPLTLESARPSHTSQYLCASKPGPKGTGPYNEQFFGPGTRLTVL.

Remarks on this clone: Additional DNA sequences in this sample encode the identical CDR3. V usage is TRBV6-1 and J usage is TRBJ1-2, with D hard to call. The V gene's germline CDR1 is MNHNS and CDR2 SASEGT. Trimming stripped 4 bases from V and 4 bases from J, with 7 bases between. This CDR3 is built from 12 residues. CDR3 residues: CASSGSSYGYTF. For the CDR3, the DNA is TGTGCCAGCAGTGGTAGTTCCTATGGCTACACCTTC.

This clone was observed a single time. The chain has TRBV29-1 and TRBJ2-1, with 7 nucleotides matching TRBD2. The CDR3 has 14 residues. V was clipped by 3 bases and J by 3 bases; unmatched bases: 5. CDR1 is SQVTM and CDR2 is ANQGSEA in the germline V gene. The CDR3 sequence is CSVDPSSGYNEQFF. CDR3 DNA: TGCAGCGTTGACCCCTCTAGCGGCTACAATGAGCAGTTCTTC.

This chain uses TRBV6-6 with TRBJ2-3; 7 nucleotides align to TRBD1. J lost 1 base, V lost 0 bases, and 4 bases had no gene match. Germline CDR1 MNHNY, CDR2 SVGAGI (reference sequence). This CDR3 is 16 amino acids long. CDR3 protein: CASSYSTGIRTDTQYF. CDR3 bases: TGTGCCAGCAGTTACTCGACAGGGATACGCACAGATACGCAGTATTTT.

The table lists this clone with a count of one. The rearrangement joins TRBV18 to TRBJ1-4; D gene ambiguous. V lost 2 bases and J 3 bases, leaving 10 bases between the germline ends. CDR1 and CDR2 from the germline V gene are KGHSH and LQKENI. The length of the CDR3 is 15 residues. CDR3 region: CASSPGVGSNEKLFF. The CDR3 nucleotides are TGTGCCAGCTCACCAGGGGTCGGGTCTAATGAAAAACTGTTTTTT.

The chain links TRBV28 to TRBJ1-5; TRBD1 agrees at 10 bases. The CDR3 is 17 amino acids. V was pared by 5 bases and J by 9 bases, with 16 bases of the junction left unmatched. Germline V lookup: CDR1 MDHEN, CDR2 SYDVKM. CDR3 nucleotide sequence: TGTGCCAGCAGTCCTACCGGGACAGGGGCCCTTCGGCGGCCCCAGCATTTT. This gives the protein CASSPTGTGALRRPQHF.

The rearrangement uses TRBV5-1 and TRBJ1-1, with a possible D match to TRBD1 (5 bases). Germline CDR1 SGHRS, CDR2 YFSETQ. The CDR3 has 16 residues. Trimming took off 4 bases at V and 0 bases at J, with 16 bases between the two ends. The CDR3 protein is CASSPRQLGMNTEAFF. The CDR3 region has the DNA TGCGCCAGCAGCCCACGACAGCTGGGAATGAACACTGAAGCTTTCTTT.